The entry below gives a single TCR beta chain sequence along with its context. Its antigen is still unknown. Clones were read by immunoSEQ multiplex PCR, and TCRdb kept only the in-frame ones, dropping some. The table has about 200,000 clones, over 85% seen once. This CDR3 is 15 amino acids long. Trimming took off 5 bases at V and 2 bases at J, with 15 bases between the two ends. Germline CDR1 and CDR2: SGHTA and FQGNSA. This sample stems from a study of T cell responses to AZD1222 COVID-19 vaccine. Whole-study results and caveats: After two AZD1222 doses, spike-specific TCR breadth and depth rose versus day 0.

V usage is TRBV7-2 and J usage is TRBJ2-5; perhaps TRBD1 as D (5 bases). The sample was peripheral blood, taken 28 days after the second AZD1222 dose. This clonotype originated in an adult who received the AZD1222 COVID-19 vaccine. The CDR3 DNA is TGTGCCAGCAGCCGCTCTATGGCAGGGCAAGAGACCCAGTACTTC. Translating gives CASSRSMAGQETQYF. The full variable domain, its missing parts supplied by reference TRBV7-2 and TRBJ2-5, is GAGVSQSPSNKVTEKGKDVELRCDPISGHTALYWYRQSLGQGLEFLIYFQGNSAPDKSGLPSDRFSAERTGGSVSTLTIQRTQQEDSAVYLCASSRSMAGQETQYFGPGTRLLVL.